A single sample gave rise to the 29 T cell receptor beta chains below, sequenced in a study of T cells in Graves' hyperthyroidism and ophthalmopathy. The CDR3 regions of TCR beta were amplified from RNA transcripts. The TCR CDR3 was amplified in a first-round RT-PCR using the HTBI primer set. TCRdb redid the calling of the multiplex PCR reads with MiXCR, one entry per CDR3 protein. The repertoire consists of hundreds of thousands of distinct CDR3 sequences, with about two fifths occurring once and the leading ten covering around 10%. The sequenced sample was blood. The receptors originated from a man aged 18 to 29 with Graves' hyperthyroidism.

J is TRBJ1-4 and V is TRBV10-3; D unclear. Germline V gene lookup returns CDR1 ENHRY and CDR2 SYGVKD. The CDR3 contains 12 residues. The CDR3 coding sequence is TGTGTCAGCAGTGGACGGAATGAAAAACTGTTTTTT. Amino acid sequence: CVSSGRNEKLFF.

V and J are TRBV2 and TRBJ1-5; D is unclear. Looked up from germline, CDR1 is SNHLY and CDR2 is FYNNEI. Deletions cut 3 bases from V and 4 bases from J, with 10 bases between. The CDR3 is made up of 14 amino acids. CDR3 region: CASSDRGKNQPQHF. Here the CDR3 DNA reads TGTGCCAGCAGTGACCGGGGAAAGAATCAGCCCCAGCATTTT.

This clonotype was picked up a small number of times. The chain uses TRBV5-6 and TRBJ2-5, with 7 bases identical to TRBD1. Germline values: CDR1 SGHDT, CDR2 YYEEEE. V gave up 4 bases and J gave up 1 base; unmatched junction bases: 4. The CDR3 spans 14 residues. CDR3 DNA sequence: TGTGCCAGCAGCGCCGGGACAGTCCAAGAGACCCAGTACTTC. Translated: CASSAGTVQETQYF.

V gene TRBV7-9 combines with J gene TRBJ2-7; D ambiguous. The CDR3 runs 13 residues. V lost 5 bases, J lost 3 bases, and 11 bases lay in between. The germline gives CDR1 SEHNR, CDR2 FQNEAQ (reference sequence). CDR3 protein: CASSDGLGYEQYF. DNA for the CDR3: TGTGCCAGCAGCGACGGGTTGGGCTACGAGCAGTACTTC.

This chain links TRBV12-5 with TRBJ1-5; no firm D call. The length of the CDR3 is 14 residues. Per the germline V gene, CDR1 is LGHNT and CDR2 is FRNRAP. V gave up 3 bases and J gave up 3 bases, with 9 bases separating them. This CDR3 is CASGFLPTNQPQHF. CDR3 coding DNA: TGTGCTAGTGGTTTCTTGCCTACCAATCAGCCCCAGCATTTT.

This clonotype was recorded a few times. This chain uses TRBV20-1 with TRBJ2-5; 9 nucleotides line up with TRBD2. V was clipped by 2 bases and J by 5 bases; unmatched bases: 6. Per germline, CDR1 DFQATT and CDR2 SNEGSKA (reference sequence). The CDR3 contains 14 residues. Written as DNA, the CDR3 is TGCAGTGCTAGACGCGGGGGGGCGGTGGAGACCCAGTACTTC. Amino acid sequence: CSARRGGAVETQYF.

This sequence joins TRBV9 and TRBJ2-7; D may be TRBD2 (6 bases). Germline CDR1 and CDR2: SGDLS and YYNGEE. The CDR3 consists of 16 residues. V lost 4 bases, J lost 5 bases, and 22 bases lay in between. The CDR3 protein is CASSFGPGTARNEQYF. The CDR3 coding sequence is TGTGCCAGCAGCTTCGGACCCGGGACTGCGCGCAACGAGCAGTACTTC.

The sample holds a few counts of this clonotype. CDR3 nucleotides: TGTGCCAGCAGCCCCTTGGACGGAGGATACGAGCAGTACTTC. Translation gives CASSPLDGGYEQYF. The genes are TRBV14 and TRBJ2-7; tentatively, D is TRBD2 (5 bases). The CDR3 runs to 14 residues. Germline V CDR1 and CDR2: SGHDN, FVKESK. V shed 4 bases and J shed 4 bases, with 14 bases lying between them.

This clonotype was recorded at least ten times. The V and J genes are TRBV5-1 and TRBJ2-7; TRBD2 agrees at 10 bases. The CDR3 length is 17 residues. The germline CDR1 and CDR2 sequences are SGHRS and YFSETQ. The trim removed 1 base at V and 6 bases at J, leaving 13 bases unmatched. CDR3 nucleotide sequence: TGCGCCAGCAGCTTGCCGGAAGCGGGAGGGCCTCGGTGCGAGCAGTACTTC. Encoded protein: CASSLPEAGGPRCEQYF.

V usage is TRBV2 and J usage is TRBJ1-5; tentatively, D is TRBD1 (6 bases). Germline values: CDR1 SNHLY, CDR2 FYNNEI. The V and J ends lost 6 bases and 6 bases respectively, with 15 bases between them. The CDR3 covers 14 residues. CDR3: CASSATGLGQPQHF. In nucleotides, the CDR3 is TGTGCCAGCAGCGCTACAGGGCTCGGTCAGCCCCAGCATTTT.

This sequence joins TRBV7-8 and TRBJ2-7; 8 bases match TRBD1. The V gene's germline CDR1 is SGHVS and CDR2 FQNEAQ. V dropped 6 bases and J dropped 2; count of bases not matched to a gene: 6. CDR3 length equals 14 residues. The CDR3 nucleotides read TGTGCCAGCAGACAGGGGGGCGAGACCTACGAGCAGTACTTC. It is translated as CASRQGGETYEQYF. Drawing the rest from reference TRBV7-8 and TRBJ2-7, the complete variable domain is GAGVSQSPRYKVAKRGQDVALRCDPISGHVSLFWYQQALGQGPEFLTYFQNEAQLDKSGLPSDRFFAERPEGSVSTLKIQRTQQEDSAVYLCASRQGGETYEQYFGPGTRLTVT.

The chain combines TRBV19 with TRBJ2-6; 7 positions agree with TRBD1. Looked up from germline, CDR1 is LNHDA and CDR2 is SQIVND (reference sequence). The V segment lost 9 bases and the J segment 11 bases; nucleotides outside the gene matches: 7. This CDR3 has 12 residues. The CDR3 is CASAGTAYVLTF. The CDR3 region has the DNA TGTGCCAGCGCCGGGACAGCCTACGTCCTGACTTTC. Filled out from reference TRBV19 and TRBJ2-6, the complete variable domain reads DGGITQSPKYLFRKEGQNVTLSCEQNLNHDAMYWYRQDPGQGLRLIYYSQIVNDFQKGDIAEGYSVSREKKESFPLTVTSAQKNPTAFYLCASAGTAYVLTFGAGSRLTVL.

This clonotype was counted many times. The chain recombines TRBV29-1 with TRBJ2-2; TRBD1 or TRBD2 may be the D gene (5 bases each). The CDR3 covers 13 residues. Germline-derived CDR1 and CDR2 are SQVTM and ANQGSEA. Deletions cut 0 bases from V and 4 bases from J, with 6 bases between. The DNA of the CDR3 is TGCAGCGTTGAAGAAGGGACCACCGGGGAGCTGTTTTTT. It codes for CSVEEGTTGELFF.

At least ten counts were recorded for this clonotype. This chain connects TRBV29-1 to TRBJ2-6; D unclear. CDR1 SQVTM and CDR2 ANQGSEA come from the germline V gene. The CDR3 extends over 13 amino acids. Trimming removed 6 bases from V and 4 bases from J, with 10 bases in between. CDR3: CSVAAPGANVLTF. The CDR3 DNA reads as TGCAGCGTCGCGGCCCCAGGGGCCAACGTCCTGACTTTC. The full variable domain, in which reference TRBV29-1 and TRBJ2-6 provide the parts outside the CDR3, is SAVISQKPSRDICQRGTSLTIQCQVDSQVTMMFWYRQQPGQSLTLIATANQGSEATYESGFVIDKFPISRPNLTFSTLTVSNMSPEDSSIYLCSVAAPGANVLTFGAGSRLTVL.

This clonotype has just a few counts. This sequence joins TRBV19 and TRBJ1-5; 10 bases match TRBD1. Germline values: CDR1 LNHDA, CDR2 SQIVND (reference sequence). V gave up 9 bases and J gave up 6 bases; unmatched junction bases: 8. CDR3 length: 14 amino acids. As DNA, the CDR3 is TGTGCCAGCAGTGTGACAGGGGGCAGTCAGCCCCAGCATTTT. Its protein product is CASSVTGGSQPQHF.

Points on this clonotype: This may be a read error: a much more frequent sequence differs by one nucleotide. This chain's CDR3 is CASSVVGETPLHF. The CDR3, as DNA: TGTGCCAGCAGCGTAGTAGGAGAGACACCCCTCCACTTT. This chain joins TRBV9 and TRBJ1-6; D remains unclear. The CDR3 runs 13 residues. The V gene's germline CDR1 is SGDLS and CDR2 YYNGEE. The V end was cut by 0 bases, the J end by 11 bases, with 9 bases between.

The gene calls are TRBV9 and TRBJ2-3; D is perhaps TRBD1 or TRBD2 (6 bases each). V dropped 4 bases and J dropped 8 bases, with 14 bases sitting between them. The CDR3 has 13 amino acids. Looked up from germline, CDR1 is SGDLS and CDR2 is YYNGEE. The CDR3 coding sequence is TGTGCCAGCAGCCCTTCCGGAGGGGGTACGCAGTATTTT. Its protein is CASSPSGGGTQYF. The entire variable domain, with the rest obtained from reference TRBV9 and TRBJ2-3, is as follows: DSGVTQTPKHLITATGQRVTLRCSPRSGDLSVYWYQQSLDQGLQFLIQYYNGEERAKGNILERFSAQQFPDLHSELNLSSLELGDSALYFCASSPSGGGTQYFGPGTRLTVL.

The gene calls are TRBV12-3 or TRBV12-4 and TRBJ1-1; a weak D match, TRBD1 (6 bases). V lost 3 bases, J lost 5 bases, and 10 bases lay in between. This CDR3 has 13 amino acids. The DNA for the CDR3 is TGTGCCAGCAGTTTCATCAGGGGAACTGAAGCTTTCTTT. The encoded protein is CASSFIRGTEAFF.

The rearrangement uses TRBV20-1 and TRBJ2-7; 10 nucleotides line up with TRBD2. The CDR3 length is 15 residues. In germline, CDR1 is DFQATT, CDR2 SNEGSKA (reference sequence). Trimming took 6 bases from V and 2 from J; bases not matched to a gene: 10. This CDR3 reads CSADGPSGGTYEQYF. DNA for the CDR3: TGCAGTGCCGACGGGCCTAGCGGGGGTACCTACGAGCAGTACTTC.

This clonotype was detected ten times or more. The genes are TRBV24-1 and TRBJ1-1, with D possibly matching TRBD1 (5 bases). The germline V gene encodes CDR1 KGHDR and CDR2 SFDVKD. V was trimmed by 4 bases and J by 3 bases, leaving 14 bases between them. The CDR3 loop spans 15 amino acids. The CDR3 region is CATSENRRDHTEAFF. In DNA form, the CDR3 reads TGTGCCACCAGTGAAAACCGGAGGGACCACACTGAAGCTTTCTTT.

The sample holds a few counts of this clonotype. This rearrangement joins TRBV9 to TRBJ2-5, with 10 positions matching TRBD2. The J segment lost 5 bases and the V segment lost 1 base, leaving 11 bases of the junction unmatched. The germline CDR1 and CDR2 sequences are SGDLS and YYNGEE. The CDR3 is made up of 17 amino acids. DNA for the CDR3: TGTGCCAGCAGCGTATTGGGAGCGGGAGGGCCGGGTGAGACCCAGTACTTC. This codes for CASSVLGAGGPGETQYF.

On this clonotype: This could be a read error, since a much larger clone is one nucleotide away. The rearrangement uses TRBV15 and TRBJ2-7; 8 bases are a match to TRBD1. From germline, CDR1 is LNHNV and CDR2 YYDKDF (reference sequence). The CDR3 runs to 13 residues. The CDR3 DNA sequence: TGTGCCACCCGACAGGGGAGCTCCAACGAGCAGTACTTC. Its translation is CATRQGSSNEQYF.

The J gene is TRBJ2-5, the V gene TRBV12-3 or TRBV12-4; D is undetermined. Trimming removed 0 bases from V and 5 bases from J, with 13 bases in between. The CDR3 runs to 15 residues. CDR3 nucleotides: TGTGCCAGCAGTTTAGCCTTCCCAGGTTCGGAGACCCAGTACTTC. Protein product: CASSLAFPGSETQYF.

Notes on this clonotype: This may be a read error, as it is one base from a much larger clone. V and J are TRBV20-1 and TRBJ2-5; D is perhaps TRBD1 or TRBD2 (5 bases each). The CDR3 sequence is 13 residues long. Per germline, CDR1 DFQATT and CDR2 SNEGSKA (reference sequence). CDR3 amino acids: CSARLRGMGTRYF. DNA of the CDR3: TGCAGTGCTAGACTTCGTGGAATGGGGACCCGGTACTTC.

A word on this clonotype: A read error may explain this, as a much larger clone is one base away. Here the CDR3 reads CARSPPSGPPALETQYF. For the CDR3, the DNA is TGTGCCAGGAGCCCTCCTAGCGGTCCCCCTGCATTGGAGACCCAGTACTTC. The chain is built from TRBV7-6 and TRBJ2-5; 7 bases fit TRBD2. This CDR3 region has 17 residues. V was clipped by 9 bases and J by 5 bases; unmatched bases: 21. Germline V gene data show CDR1 as SGHVS and CDR2 as FNYEAQ.

This clonotype has just one count. This chain uses TRBV15 with TRBJ1-1; TRBD1 is a possible D gene (6 bases). V lost 3 bases and J lost 1, with 12 bases in between. The germline gives CDR1 LNHNV, CDR2 YYDKDF (reference sequence). This CDR3 has 15 amino acids. The DNA for the CDR3 is TGTGCCACCAGCAGCTTGTTCAGGGGGAACACTGAAGCTTTCTTT. Encoded protein: CATSSLFRGNTEAFF. The full variable domain, with the rest looked up from reference TRBV15 and TRBJ1-1, is DAMVIQNPRYQVTQFGKPVTLSCSQTLNHNVMYWYQQKSSQAPKLLFHYYDKDFNNEADTPDNFQSRRPNTSFCFLDIRSPGLGDTAMYLCATSSLFRGNTEAFFGQGTRLTVV.

This clonotype was seen at least ten times. This rearrangement joins TRBV7-8 to TRBJ2-6; D is ambiguous. This CDR3 spans 15 amino acids. V lost 1 base to trimming and J lost 2 bases, with 6 bases between them. Germline values: CDR1 SGHVS, CDR2 FQNEAQ. CDR3 residues: CASSLELAGANVLTF. The CDR3 DNA reads TGTGCCAGCAGCTTAGAACTCGCTGGGGCCAACGTCCTGACTTTC.

This clonotype was observed a handful of times. The J gene is TRBJ2-5, the V gene TRBV6-5; 7 bases line up with TRBD2. CDR1 is MNHEY, CDR2 SVGAGI, per germline. This CDR3 has 15 residues. The junction had 3 bases not matched to a gene; V was cut back by 2 bases and J by 0 bases. The CDR3 is CASSYLLADQETQYF. The CDR3 nucleotides are TGTGCCAGCAGTTACCTTCTAGCGGACCAAGAGACCCAGTACTTC.

This rearrangement joins TRBV20-1 to TRBJ1-6, with TRBD1 identical over 9 bases. V was clipped by 6 bases and J by 9 bases; unmatched bases: 12. Germline loops: CDR1 DFQATT, CDR2 SNEGSKA (reference sequence). The CDR3 spans 15 residues. This CDR3 reads CSASGRQGGGSPLHF. The CDR3 nucleotides are TGCAGTGCGTCCGGGAGACAGGGGGGTGGTTCACCCCTCCACTTT.